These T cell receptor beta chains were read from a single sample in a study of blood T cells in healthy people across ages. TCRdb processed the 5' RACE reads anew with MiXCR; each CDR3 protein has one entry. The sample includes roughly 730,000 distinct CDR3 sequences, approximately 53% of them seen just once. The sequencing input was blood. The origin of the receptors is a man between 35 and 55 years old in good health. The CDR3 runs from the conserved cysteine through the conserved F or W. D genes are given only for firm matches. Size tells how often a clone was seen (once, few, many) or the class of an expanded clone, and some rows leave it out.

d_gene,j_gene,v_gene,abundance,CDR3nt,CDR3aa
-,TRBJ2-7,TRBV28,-,TGTGCCAGCAGTTCCCCGGCCGTATTCCACGAGCAGTACTTC,CASSSPAVFHEQYF
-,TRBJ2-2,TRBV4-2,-,TGTGCCAGCAGCCAAGGCCGGGACACAAACACCGGGGAGCTGTTTTTT,CASSQGRDTNTGELFF
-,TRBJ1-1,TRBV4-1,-,TGCGCCAGCAAGGGGACTTCGGACCGGAACACTGAAGCTTTCTTT,CASKGTSDRNTEAFF
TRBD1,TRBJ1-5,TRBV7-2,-,TGTGCCAGCAGCTCCACCTGGGACAGCTTTCAGCCCCAGCATTTT,CASSSTWDSFQPQHF
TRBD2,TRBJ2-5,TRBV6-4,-,TGTGCCAGCAGTGACTCACCGGGGGGACGGCAAGAGACCCAGTACTTC,CASSDSPGGRQETQYF
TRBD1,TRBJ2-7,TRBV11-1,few,TGTGCCAGCAGCGGCCGGGACAGGGGAGCCTACGAGCAGTACTTC,CASSGRDRGAYEQYF
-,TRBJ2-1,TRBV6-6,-,TGTGCCAGCAGTTTAGAATCCCATGAGCAGTTCTTC,CASSLESHEQFF
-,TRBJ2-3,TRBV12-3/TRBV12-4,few,TGTGCCAGCAGTTTTCGACCAGATACGCAGTATTTT,CASSFRPDTQYF
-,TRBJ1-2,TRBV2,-,TGTGCCATTGGGACCGATAACTATGGCTACACCTTC,CAIGTDNYGYTF
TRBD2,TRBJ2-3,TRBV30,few,TGTGCCTGGAGTGCTGGGCTTGGCGGGGGGGGAACAGATACGCAGTATTTT,CAWSAGLGGGGTDTQYF
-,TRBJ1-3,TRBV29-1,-,TGCAGCGTTGAGGAACCCTTGGCAGGGCTTGCTGGAAACACCATATATTTT,CSVEEPLAGLAGNTIYF
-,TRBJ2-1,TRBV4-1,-,TGCGCCAGCAGCCAAGCTGGCGGGGGGACAGCACATGAGCAGTTCTTC,CASSQAGGGTAHEQFF
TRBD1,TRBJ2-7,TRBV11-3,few,TGTGCCAGCAGGGGGGACAGAAGTATGCACGAGCAGTACTTC,CASRGDRSMHEQYF
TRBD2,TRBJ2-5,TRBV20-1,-,TGCAGTGCTAGAGGGGCTAGCGGCGTGCAAGAGACCCAGTACTTC,CSARGASGVQETQYF
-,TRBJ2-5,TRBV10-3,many,TGTGCCATCAGTGAAACGGGAGACGGCCAAGAGACCCAGTACTTC,CAISETGDGQETQYF
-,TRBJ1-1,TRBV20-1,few,TGCAGTGCTACCTTTGGGCAGGGGAACACTGAAGCTTTCTTT,CSATFGQGNTEAFF
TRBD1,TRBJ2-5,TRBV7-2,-,TGTGCCAGCAGCTTAGCAGGACAGGGTTTTATGGAGACCCAGTACTTC,CASSLAGQGFMETQYF
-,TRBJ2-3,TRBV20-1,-,TGCAGTGCTAGAGTAGGGGCGACCACAGATACGCAGTATTTT,CSARVGATTDTQYF
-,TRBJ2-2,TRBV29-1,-,TGCAGCGTTGATGCAGGGGAGGACACCGGGGAGCTGTTTTTT,CSVDAGEDTGELFF
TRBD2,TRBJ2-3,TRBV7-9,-,TGTGCCAGCAGCTTAGGCGGCCTAGCGGGGATCACAGATACGCAGTATTTT,CASSLGGLAGITDTQYF
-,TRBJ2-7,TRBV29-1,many,TGCAGCGTTGGACAGACCTACGAGCAGTACTTC,CSVGQTYEQYF
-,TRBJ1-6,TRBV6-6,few,TGTGCCAGCAGGCCGGGACTGCCGAAATCACCCCTCCACTTT,CASRPGLPKSPLHF
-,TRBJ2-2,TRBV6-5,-,TGTGCCAGCAGTTACGGGGGCTTGCGAGCCGGGGAGCTGTTTTTT,CASSYGGLRAGELFF
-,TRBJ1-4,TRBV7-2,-,TGTGCCAGCAGCTTACACAGAGCTAATGAAAAACTGTTTTTT,CASSLHRANEKLFF
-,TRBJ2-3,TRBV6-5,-,TGTGCCAGCAAGGGACCGGGGACAGATACGCAGTATTTT,CASKGPGTDTQYF
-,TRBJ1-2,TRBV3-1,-,TGTGCCAGCAGCCAAGGGCTGGGCGGGAGCTATGGCTACACCTTC,CASSQGLGGSYGYTF
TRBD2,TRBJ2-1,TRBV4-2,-,TGTGCCAGCAGCCAGCAATGGGGGAGGGACTGGGGATCGAGGAATGAGCAGTTCTTC,CASSQQWGRDWGSRNEQFF
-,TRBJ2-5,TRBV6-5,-,TGTGCCAGCAGTTATATAAACTCCCAAGAGACCCAGTACTTC,CASSYINSQETQYF
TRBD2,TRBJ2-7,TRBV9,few,TGTGCCAGCAGCGCCGATTCGGGACTAGCTACGGTCTCCTACGAGCAGTACTTC,CASSADSGLATVSYEQYF
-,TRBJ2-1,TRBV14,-,TGTGCCAGCAGCCCAGGCTTCCATGAGCAGTTCTTC,CASSPGFHEQFF
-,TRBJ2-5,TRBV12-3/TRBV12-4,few,TGTGCCAGCAGCCCTTCGAAAGCTGCCGTGACCCAGTACTTC,CASSPSKAAVTQYF
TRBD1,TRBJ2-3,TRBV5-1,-,TGCGCCAGCAGCTTGAAGACAGGGTCGATGAGGACAGATACGCAGTATTTT,CASSLKTGSMRTDTQYF
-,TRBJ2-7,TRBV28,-,TGTGCCAGCACCTTGGGGCGGGGAGTCTACGAGCAGTACTTC,CASTLGRGVYEQYF
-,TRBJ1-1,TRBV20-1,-,TGCAGTGCTAGTCAAATCGTCACTGAAGCTTTCTTT,CSASQIVTEAFF
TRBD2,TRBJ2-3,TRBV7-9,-,TGTGCCAGCAGCTTAGGAGTTAGCGGGGGAGATACGCAGTATTTT,CASSLGVSGGDTQYF
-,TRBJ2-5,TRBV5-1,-,TGCGCCAGCAGCCCAGGACTAAAGGGCCAAGAGACCCAGTACTTC,CASSPGLKGQETQYF